Listed here is a single T cell receptor beta chain. What it recognizes is unknown. PCR was performed using 60 Vbeta and 13 Jbeta primers. TCRdb's copy holds only in-frame clones and misses some; the assay was immunoSEQ multiplex PCR. The table includes some 170,000 clones, 72% detected once. This sample was included in a study of cytomegalovirus exposure and HLA in healthy donors. The CDR3 contains 15 residues. Germline CDR1 SGDLS, CDR2 YYNGEE. The V gene lost 3 bases and the J gene lost 4 bases, with 14 bases spanning the gap. Study-wide findings and caveats: TRBV6-2, TRBV6-3 and some other V segments were unresolvable in 87-base-pair reads.

Sequenced: PBMCs. V usage is TRBV9 and J usage is TRBJ1-3, with TRBD1 as a possible D gene (6 bases). The TCR sequence derives from a human donor in good health. Here the CDR3 DNA reads TGTGCCAGCAGCGGAACAGGGCCCAGGGGAAACACCATATATTTT. It specifies CASSGTGPRGNTIYF.